What follows are 9 T cell receptor beta chains derived from one specimen sequenced in a study of T cell changes during pregnancy in multiple sclerosis. The assay was immunoSEQ multiplex PCR, and TCRdb's table has in-frame clones only and misses some. The data show some 62,000 clones, about 90% seen once. This specimen was peripheral blood, taken in the second trimester of pregnancy. The receptors here all came from a female donor in good health, enrolled as a control in a pregnancy study.

The chain couples TRBV5-4 to TRBJ2-1; a possible D gene is TRBD2 (7 bases). The length of the CDR3 is 17 residues. Per the germline V gene, CDR1 is SGHNT and CDR2 is YYREEE (reference sequence). Trimming removed 4 bases at V and 2 bases at J, with 19 bases between. The CDR3 DNA reads as TGTGCCAGCAGCCCCGCACCCCGGGGGGCCGCCTACAATGAGCAGTTCTTC. Translated: CASSPAPRGAAYNEQFF.

The chain combines TRBV5-1 with TRBJ2-2, with 8 bases lining up with TRBD2. From germline, CDR1 is SGHRS and CDR2 YFSETQ. V shed 3 bases, J shed 6 bases, and the junction held 4 bases outside the gene matches. CDR3 length: 14 amino acids. The CDR3 loop is CASSSGLVSGELFF. The DNA of the CDR3 is TGCGCCAGCAGCTCGGGACTAGTATCCGGGGAGCTGTTTTTT.

This clone appeared a single time. This chain joins TRBV6-6 and TRBJ2-5; no firm D call. The germline V gene has CDR1 MNHNY and CDR2 SVGAGI (reference sequence). The length of the CDR3 is 15 residues. V was pared by 4 bases and J by 2 bases, with 14 bases between. The CDR3 spells CASSSHYDLQETQYF. Here the CDR3 DNA reads TGTGCCAGCAGTTCCCACTATGACTTGCAAGAGACCCAGTACTTC.

The V gene is TRBV30, the J gene TRBJ2-3; TRBD2 agrees at 9 bases. Germline V gene sequence: CDR1 GTSNPN, CDR2 SVGIG (reference sequence). The CDR3 totals 16 residues. With 2 bases clipped from V and 5 bases from J, the junction kept 11 bases outside the gene matches. The chain's CDR3 is CAWSFSGGRAGDTQYF. In DNA, the CDR3 is TGTGCCTGGAGTTTCTCTGGCGGGAGGGCCGGAGATACGCAGTATTTT.

The V and J genes are TRBV6-8 and TRBJ2-7, with D perhaps matching TRBD1 (6 bases). The CDR3 is 16 amino acids. Trimming pared 11 bases from V and 2 bases from J, leaving 25 bases between. Germline V gives CDR1 MNHGY, CDR2 SAAAGT. The CDR3 DNA sequence: TGTGCCGACAGGTTGGAGGTAAAAAACTTACCCTACGAGCAGTACTTC. It is translated as CADRLEVKNLPYEQYF.

The rearrangement uses TRBV27 and TRBJ2-7; 8 bases agree with TRBD2. CDR3 length equals 17 residues. Losses at the gene ends were 7 bases for V and 0 bases for J; bases not matched to a gene: 14. CDR1 is MNHEY and CDR2 is SMNVEV in the germline V gene (reference sequence). CDR3 DNA sequence: TGTGCCAGCAAGGAGCGGGAGTACGCCTCATCCTCCTACGAGCAGTACTTC. It encodes CASKEREYASSSYEQYF.

The J gene is TRBJ2-7, the V gene TRBV4-3, with 10 nucleotides matching TRBD2. Germline CDR1 and CDR2: LGHNA and YSLEER. Trimming took 0 bases from V and 2 from J; bases not matched to a gene: 4. The CDR3 is 16 amino acids. The CDR3 sequence is CASSQEALAGAYEQYF. In DNA, the CDR3 is TGCGCCAGCAGCCAAGAAGCCCTAGCGGGAGCCTACGAGCAGTACTTC.

This chain uses TRBV27 with TRBJ1-2; no reliable D call. The length of the CDR3 is 13 residues. V lost 3 bases, J lost 1 base, and 6 bases lay in between. CDR1 and CDR2 (germline): MNHEY, SMNVEV (reference sequence). CDR3 residues: CASSFQVNYGYTF. The CDR3 nucleotides read TGTGCCAGCAGTTTCCAGGTTAACTATGGCTACACCTTC.

The rearrangement links TRBV12-1 to TRBJ2-3; the table names TRBD1, a call not compared with the DNA. TRBV12-1 is termed a pseudogene. This CDR3 spans 13 amino acids. Written as DNA, the CDR3 is TGTGCCAGCAGCAGCCGGGACAGGAACCCAACGTATTTT. Amino acid sequence: CASSSRDRNPTYF.